This TCR beta chain comes out of a study of cytomegalovirus exposure and HLA in healthy donors. Both 60 Vbeta primers and 13 Jbeta primers went into the PCR. Sequencing used immunoSEQ multiplex PCR; TCRdb keeps in-frame clones, though not all of them. The table has about 160,000 clones, around 80% seen once. On this clone: The antigen is undetermined.

Study-level results: In all likelihood, a cluster of highly shared sequence variants was a sequencing artifact.

Germline V lookup: CDR1 LGHNA, CDR2 YNFKEQ. The CDR3 runs to 19 residues. The V and J ends lost 4 bases and 1 base, in that order; junction bases with no gene match: 8. The source of this sequence is a woman aged 45-65 years in good health and CMV-seropositive. Sequencing input: PBMCs. V gene TRBV4-2 combines with J gene TRBJ2-2; 14 nucleotides align to TRBD2. CDR3 residues: CASSPLGLAGVLNTGELFF. The CDR3 region has the DNA TGTGCCAGCAGCCCGCTGGGACTAGCGGGAGTGCTGAACACCGGGGAGCTGTTTTTT.